This section outlines one T cell receptor (beta chain) sequence together with its context. The data belong to a study of T cell changes during pregnancy in multiple sclerosis. Sequencing used immunoSEQ multiplex PCR; TCRdb keeps in-frame clones, though not all of them. There are 50,000 to 60,000 clones in the sample; more than 80% occur only once, and over 0.45% lies in the top ten. Sequencing used CD4+ T cells from peripheral blood mononuclear cells, obtained in the first trimester of pregnancy. The sequence derives from a female donor with multiple sclerosis, enrolled in a pregnancy study.

The CDR3 reads CASSLGTRGRETQYF. CDR3 nucleotide sequence: TGTGCCAGCAGCTTAGGGACTAGGGGGAGGGAGACCCAGTACTTC. V gene TRBV11-2 combines with J gene TRBJ2-5; tentative D call: TRBD2 (7 bases). In germline, CDR1 is SGHAT, CDR2 FQNNGV. The CDR3 runs to 15 residues. V was clipped by 1 base and J by 5 bases, with 14 bases between them.